The 29 T cell receptor beta chains below come from one sample, sequenced in a study of shared clonotypes between healthy human individuals. Here immunoSEQ multiplex PCR was the method, and the copy in TCRdb shows in-frame clones only, minus some. The table has millions of clones, 90% to 95% seen once. Sequenced input: naive CD4+ T cells sorted from blood. Subset specified: CD45RA+ positively selected. These receptors originate from a man aged 18 to 35 in good health.

This CDR3 reads CASSSPKIAGEGYEQYF. The CDR3, as DNA: TGCGCCAGCAGCTCCCCAAAGATAGCGGGGGAGGGCTACGAGCAGTACTTC. The chain has TRBV5-1 and TRBJ2-7, with 9 positions matching TRBD2. Trimming at V came to 3 bases and at J to 3 bases, leaving 13 bases not matched to a gene. The CDR3 loop spans 17 amino acids. The V gene's germline CDR1 is SGHRS and CDR2 YFSETQ.

This clone was recorded only once. The chain uses TRBV5-1 and TRBJ2-3, with 12 bases matching TRBD2. Germline lookup yields CDR1 SGHRS and CDR2 YFSETQ. The trim removed 0 bases at V and 6 bases at J, leaving 11 bases unmatched. There are 18 residues in the CDR3. CDR3 sequence (DNA): TGCGCCAGCAGCTTGGCCCCAACTAGCGGGGGGCGAGGGGATACGCAGTATTTT. It is translated as CASSLAPTSGGRGDTQYF.

This clone was seen only once. The CDR3 loop reads CASSVYGQEPTEAFF. As DNA, the CDR3 is TGTGCCAGCAGCGTATACGGACAGGAGCCGACTGAAGCTTTCTTT. V is TRBV9 and J is TRBJ1-1; 7 nucleotides align to TRBD1. V shed 1 base and J 5 bases; nucleotides not matched to a gene: 8. CDR1 is SGDLS and CDR2 is YYNGEE in the germline V gene. The CDR3 extends over 15 amino acids.

The chain couples TRBV21-1 to TRBJ2-1; TRBD2 is taken as the D call from the table, unchecked against the DNA. TRBV21-1 is designated a pseudogene. The CDR3 extends over 15 amino acids. The CDR3 DNA follows: TGTGCCAGCAGCGTCTACGGATGGCGGGACAATGAGCAGTTCTTC. This encodes CASSVYGWRDNEQFF.

This chain connects TRBV6-5 to TRBJ2-4; 9 bases agree with TRBD2. This CDR3 spans 15 amino acids. With V trimmed by 5 bases and J by 0 bases, 2 bases remained unmatched. Germline CDR1 and CDR2: MNHEY and SVGAGI. CDR3 sequence (DNA): TGTGCCAGCAGTAGCGGGGGGAGAGCCAAAAACATTCAGTACTTC. Protein sequence: CASSSGGRAKNIQYF.

The chain links TRBV11-2 to TRBJ2-7; 7 positions match TRBD2. After removal of 0 bases from V and 4 bases from J, the junction contained 3 bases not matched to a gene. Germline assignment: CDR1 SGHAT and CDR2 FQNNGV. The CDR3 has 14 residues. This CDR3 is CASSLEGLLYEQYF. In nucleotides, the CDR3 is TGTGCCAGCAGCTTAGAGGGACTACTATACGAGCAGTACTTC.

CDR3: CASTMGGRVETQYF. The CDR3 coding sequence is TGTGCCAGCACCATGGGGGGGCGTGTAGAGACCCAGTACTTC. This chain connects TRBV28 to TRBJ2-5; D is perhaps TRBD2 (7 bases). Germline V gives CDR1 MDHEN, CDR2 SYDVKM. V was shortened by 7 bases and J by 4 bases, with 16 bases between the two germline ends. The CDR3 extends over 14 amino acids.

The V gene is TRBV5-8, the J gene TRBJ2-1; no reliable D call. CDR3 length: 17 residues. From germline, CDR1 is SGHTS and CDR2 YDEGEE. The germline V and J ends were trimmed by 0 bases and 0 bases, with 13 bases remaining between them. The CDR3 bases are TGTGCCAGCAGCTTGGGTCCACACCCGAGCTCCTACAATGAGCAGTTCTTC. This sequence encodes CASSLGPHPSSYNEQFF. The full variable domain, its missing parts supplied by reference TRBV5-8 and TRBJ2-1, is EAGVTQSPTHLIKTRGQQATLRCSPISGHTSVYWYQQALGLGLQFLLWYDEGEERNRGNFPPRFSGRQFPNYSSELNVNALELEDSALYLCASSLGPHPSSYNEQFFGPGTRLTVL.

The chain employs TRBV29-1 and TRBJ2-1, with no clear D. This CDR3 has 14 amino acids. Germline CDR1 SQVTM, CDR2 ANQGSEA. V was pared by 0 bases and J by 9 bases, with 15 bases between. In DNA form, the CDR3 reads TGCAGCGTTGAAGATGGGCGCGGCTTCGGTGAGCAGTTCTTC. This codes for CSVEDGRGFGEQFF.

V and J are TRBV30 and TRBJ2-7; D may be TRBD2 (5 bases). Trimming shortened V by 4 bases and J by 3 bases, and 19 bases separated the two germline ends. This CDR3 comprises 15 residues. Germline-derived CDR1 and CDR2 are GTSNPN and SVGIG (reference sequence). As DNA, the CDR3 is TGTGCCTGGATTGCGGGCAGGTTAGGCGGCTACGAGCAGTACTTC. Its translation: CAWIAGRLGGYEQYF.

V usage is TRBV19 and J usage is TRBJ2-7, with TRBD1 matching 8 bases. Germline loops: CDR1 LNHDA, CDR2 SQIVND (reference sequence). Trimming took 4 bases from V and 4 from J; bases not matched to a gene: 6. The CDR3 length is 14 residues. CDR3 coding DNA: TGTGCCAGTAGTAGGGAAGACAGGGGATACGAGCAGTACTTC. It yields the protein CASSREDRGYEQYF.

The chain uses TRBV5-4 and TRBJ2-1; D is uncertain. The germline V gene encodes CDR1 SGHNT and CDR2 YYREEE (reference sequence). The CDR3 is 13 residues long. The germline V and J ends were trimmed by 0 bases and 6 bases, with 7 bases remaining between them. This CDR3 is CASSLAAGNEQFF. The CDR3 DNA is TGTGCCAGCAGCTTGGCAGCAGGCAATGAGCAGTTCTTC.

The rearrangement joins TRBV6-6 to TRBJ2-5, with D tentatively TRBD2 (6 bases). The CDR3 sequence is 13 residues long. Trimming cost V 6 bases and J 5 bases, with 13 bases left between them. Germline-derived CDR1 and CDR2 are MNHNY and SVGAGI (reference sequence). Here the CDR3 reads CASSSYAGETQYF. The CDR3, as DNA: TGTGCCAGCAGCTCATACGCGGGGGAGACCCAGTACTTC.

This chain connects TRBV6-1 to TRBJ1-2; no reliable D call. CDR3 length equals 15 residues. Between the trimmed V and J ends, which lost 2 bases and 4 bases, there was a span of 14 bases. Per germline, CDR1 MNHNS and CDR2 SASEGT. The CDR3 here is CASSERPLFSYGYTF. The CDR3 region has the DNA TGTGCCAGCAGTGAACGACCCCTATTTAGCTATGGCTACACCTTC.

The CDR3 here is CASSAGQGFNEQYF. In DNA form, the CDR3 reads TGTGCCAGCAGTGCTGGACAGGGTTTCAACGAGCAGTACTTC. The chain combines TRBV6-1 with TRBJ2-7; 8 bases agree with TRBD1. Germline loops: CDR1 MNHNS, CDR2 SASEGT. V gave up 4 bases and J gave up 5 bases; unmatched junction bases: 7. The CDR3 runs to 14 residues.

The chain links TRBV6-1 to TRBJ2-7; no firm D call. The germline V gene has CDR1 MNHNS and CDR2 SASEGT. The CDR3 has 12 amino acids. V lost 2 bases, J lost 12 bases, and 14 bases lay in between. The CDR3, as DNA: TGTGCCAGCAGTGAAAGCAGTATGAGTCTGTACTTC. Residues: CASSESSMSLYF.

The chain has TRBV2 and TRBJ1-4; 8 nucleotides line up with TRBD1. This CDR3 comprises 16 residues. The germline gives CDR1 SNHLY, CDR2 FYNNEI. Trimming took 4 bases from V and 1 from J; bases not matched to a gene: 5. CDR3 protein: CASSARQGLTNEKLFF. In nucleotides, the CDR3 is TGTGCCAGCAGTGCACGACAGGGGTTAACTAATGAAAAACTGTTTTTT.

The rearrangement uses TRBV10-3 and TRBJ2-7, with 7 bases identical to TRBD1. CDR3 length: 14 amino acids. V dropped 3 bases and J dropped 2; count of bases not matched to a gene: 4. Germline CDR1 ENHRY, CDR2 SYGVKD. The CDR3 spells CAISDGTVTYEQYF. The CDR3, as DNA: TGTGCCATCAGTGATGGGACAGTTACCTACGAGCAGTACTTC.

This chain uses TRBV5-6 with TRBJ1-1; D remains ambiguous. Trimming shortened V by 0 bases and J by 5 bases, and 11 bases separated the two germline ends. Germline loops: CDR1 SGHDT, CDR2 YYEEEE. The CDR3 length is 14 residues. The CDR3 sequence: CASSLVSRETEAFF. CDR3 sequence (DNA): TGTGCCAGCAGCTTGGTCAGCCGGGAGACTGAAGCTTTCTTT.

This rearrangement joins TRBV7-3 to TRBJ2-2; D uncertain. Germline V gene lookup returns CDR1 SGHTA and CDR2 FQGTGA. The CDR3 extends over 19 amino acids. Between the trimmed V and J ends, which lost 7 bases and 2 bases, there was a span of 26 bases. Written as DNA, the CDR3 is TGTGCCAGCATCCCGAGCACGGCCGGATTCGGTGTCAACACCGGGGAGCTGTTTTTT. Protein: CASIPSTAGFGVNTGELFF.

This clone was picked up one time. J is TRBJ1-1 and V is TRBV19, with D hard to call. Germline V lookup: CDR1 LNHDA, CDR2 SQIVND (reference sequence). This CDR3 comprises 14 residues. The V end was cut by 3 bases, the J end by 3 bases, with 11 bases between. CDR3 region: CASSIYLKDTEAFF. The CDR3 DNA follows: TGTGCCAGTAGTATCTATCTGAAAGACACTGAAGCTTTCTTT.

The chain links TRBV28 to TRBJ2-1; D is ambiguous. V lost 2 bases and J 0 bases, leaving 11 bases between the germline ends. The germline V gene encodes CDR1 MDHEN and CDR2 SYDVKM. The CDR3 totals 16 residues. The CDR3 sequence: CASSLAGVSSYNEQFF. CDR3 coding DNA: TGTGCCAGCAGTTTAGCTGGGGTTAGCTCCTACAATGAGCAGTTCTTC.

The chain combines TRBV19 with TRBJ2-1; D is uncertain. Trimming left V 1 base short and J 1 base short, with 8 bases between. CDR3 length: 15 amino acids. Germline V gene sequence: CDR1 LNHDA, CDR2 SQIVND (reference sequence). CDR3 in amino acids: CASSIASRSYNEQFF. The CDR3 nucleotides read TGTGCCAGTAGTATAGCTTCCAGGTCCTACAATGAGCAGTTCTTC.

The genes are TRBV5-6 and TRBJ1-5; D is ambiguous. The germline CDR1 and CDR2 sequences are SGHDT and YYEEEE. The CDR3 is made up of 15 amino acids. Trimming shortened V by 1 base and J by 1 base, and 9 bases separated the two germline ends. CDR3 nucleotide sequence: TGTGCCAGCAGCTTGATGGCTGGGAGCAATCAGCCCCAGCATTTT. It is translated as CASSLMAGSNQPQHF.

CDR3 residues: CASTGQANYGYTF. In DNA, the CDR3 is TGTGCCAGTACGGGACAAGCTAACTATGGCTACACCTTC. J is TRBJ1-2 and V is TRBV19, with D maybe TRBD1 (6 bases). The CDR3 has 13 residues. V lost 7 bases and J 0 bases, leaving 9 bases between the germline ends. Germline V lookup: CDR1 LNHDA, CDR2 SQIVND (reference sequence).

A note on this clone: Within the sample, other DNA sequences also encode this same CDR3. DNA of the CDR3: TGTGCCAGTAGAGGTGGAGATACGCAGTATTTT. It encodes CASRGGDTQYF. This chain links TRBV19 with TRBJ2-3; D remains ambiguous. Between the trimmed V and J ends, which lost 6 bases and 5 bases, there was a span of 6 bases. The CDR3 runs 11 residues. The germline CDR1 and CDR2 sequences are LNHDA and SQIVND (reference sequence). Based on the CDR3 plus reference TRBV19 and TRBJ2-3, the full variable domain is DGGITQSPKYLFRKEGQNVTLSCEQNLNHDAMYWYRQDPGQGLRLIYYSQIVNDFQKGDIAEGYSVSREKKESFPLTVTSAQKNPTAFYLCASRGGDTQYFGPGTRLTVL.

This chain's CDR3 is CTSSHPHKIPGQGQEIDTIYF. Here the CDR3 DNA reads TGCACCAGCAGCCATCCCCACAAAATTCCGGGACAGGGGCAAGAAATTGACACCATATATTTT. The rearrangement uses TRBV1 and TRBJ1-3; the table's TRBD1 call for D was not verified on the DNA. TRBV1 is tagged as a pseudogene. The CDR3 has 21 residues.

CDR3 protein: CASSPLRGQSSYEQYF. The CDR3 DNA follows: TGTGCCAGTAGTCCCTTGAGGGGCCAGAGTTCCTACGAGCAGTACTTC. The rearrangement links TRBV19 to TRBJ2-7; D is tentatively TRBD1 or TRBD2 (5 bases each). The CDR3 loop spans 16 amino acids. CDR1 is LNHDA and CDR2 is SQIVND in the germline V gene (reference sequence). The germline V and J ends were trimmed by 5 bases and 1 base, with 18 bases remaining between them.

This chain links TRBV6-6 with TRBJ1-3; D remains ambiguous. This CDR3 is 14 amino acids long. CDR1 MNHNY and CDR2 SVGAGI come from the germline V gene (reference sequence). The V end was cut by 2 bases, the J end by 0 bases, with 5 bases between. For the CDR3, the DNA is TGTGCCAGCAGTTACCAGGACTCTGGAAACACCATATATTTT. Its protein is CASSYQDSGNTIYF.